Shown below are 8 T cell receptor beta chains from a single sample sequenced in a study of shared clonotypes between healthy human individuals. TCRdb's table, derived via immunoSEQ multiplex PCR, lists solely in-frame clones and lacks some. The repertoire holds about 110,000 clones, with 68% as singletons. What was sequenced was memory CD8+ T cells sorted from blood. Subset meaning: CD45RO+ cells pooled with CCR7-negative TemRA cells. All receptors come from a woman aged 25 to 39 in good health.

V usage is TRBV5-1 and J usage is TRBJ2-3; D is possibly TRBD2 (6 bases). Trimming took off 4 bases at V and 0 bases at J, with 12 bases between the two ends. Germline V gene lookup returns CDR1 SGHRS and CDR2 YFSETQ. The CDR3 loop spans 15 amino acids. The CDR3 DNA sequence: TGCGCCAGCAGCCCCCTCGGGACTAGCACAGATACGCAGTATTTT. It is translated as CASSPLGTSTDTQYF.

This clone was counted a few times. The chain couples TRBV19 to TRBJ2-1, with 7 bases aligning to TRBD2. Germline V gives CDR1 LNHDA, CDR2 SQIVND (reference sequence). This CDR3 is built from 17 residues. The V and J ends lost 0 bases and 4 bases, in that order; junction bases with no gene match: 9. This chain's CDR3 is CASSIDRASGLYNEQFF. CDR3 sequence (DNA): TGTGCCAGTAGTATAGATCGGGCTAGCGGCTTATACAATGAGCAGTTCTTC.

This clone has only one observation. CDR3 bases: TGTGCCAGCAGTTTTGAGGACAGGGGGATGGTGCCCCAGCATTTT. Amino acid sequence: CASSFEDRGMVPQHF. This sequence joins TRBV28 and TRBJ1-5, with 10 bases aligning to TRBD1. This CDR3 has 15 amino acids. Germline CDR1 reads MDHEN; CDR2 reads SYDVKM. Unmatched junction bases numbered 8, after V lost 3 bases and J lost 9 bases.

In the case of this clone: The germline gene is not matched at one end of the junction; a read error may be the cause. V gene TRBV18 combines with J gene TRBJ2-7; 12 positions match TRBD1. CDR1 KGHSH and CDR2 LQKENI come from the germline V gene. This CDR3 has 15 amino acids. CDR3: CASSPGTGGSNEQYF. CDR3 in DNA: TGTGCCAGCTCACCGGGGACAGGGGGCTCCAACGAGCAGTACTTC.

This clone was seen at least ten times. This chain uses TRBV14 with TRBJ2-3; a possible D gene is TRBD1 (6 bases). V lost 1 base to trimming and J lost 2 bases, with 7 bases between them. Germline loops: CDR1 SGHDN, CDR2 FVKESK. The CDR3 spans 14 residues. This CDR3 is CASSQGTVTDTQYF. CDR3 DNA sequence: TGTGCCAGCAGCCAAGGGACAGTCACAGATACGCAGTATTTT.

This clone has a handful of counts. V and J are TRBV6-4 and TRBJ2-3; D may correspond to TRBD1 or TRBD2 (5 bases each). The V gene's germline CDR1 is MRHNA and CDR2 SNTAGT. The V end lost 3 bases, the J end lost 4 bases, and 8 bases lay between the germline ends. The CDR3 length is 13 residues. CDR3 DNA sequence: TGTGCCAGCAGTGAGGGGGAGCCAGATACGCAGTATTTT. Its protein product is CASSEGEPDTQYF.

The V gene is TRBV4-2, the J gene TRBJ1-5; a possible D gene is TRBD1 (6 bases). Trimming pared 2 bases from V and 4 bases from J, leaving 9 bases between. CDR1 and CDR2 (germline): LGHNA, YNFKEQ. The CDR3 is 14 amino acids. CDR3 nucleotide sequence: TGTGCCAGCAGCCAAACAGGGCGGAATCAGCCCCAGCATTTT. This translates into CASSQTGRNQPQHF.

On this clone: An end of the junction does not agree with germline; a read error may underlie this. CDR3 in DNA: TGTGCCAGCAGCTTCCAGGCGGGAGGGGCGGAGACCCAGTACTTC. Its protein is CASSFQAGGAETQYF. This rearrangement joins TRBV5-3 to TRBJ2-5; 9 nucleotides match TRBD2. TRBV5-3 is reported as an ORF; its role is uncertain. The CDR3 length is 15 residues.